Each of the 15 T cell receptor beta chains below was sequenced from the same sample in a study of CXCR3-negative and CXCR3-positive naive CD8 T cells. Whole-study findings and limits: Relative to CXCR3-negative naive cells, CXCR3-positive naive cells had more hydrophobic TRB CDR3s.

UMI-tagged TRB cDNA libraries were built via 5' RACE. Using the 5' RACE reads, TCRdb records one entry per CDR3 protein without DNA. The sample totals fewer than 90,000 distinct CDR3 sequences. Antigens for these TCRs are unknown. The material sequenced was naive CXCR3+ CD8+ T cells from blood. The subset here: CD45RO-CCR7+CD27+CD95- naive CD8+ T cells expressing CXCR3 (TNR3+). These receptors all come from a human donor in good health. Some clones in this sample may be carry-over from other donors' samples.

This sequence joins TRBV3-1 and TRBJ1-1; TCRdb's D gene call, TRBD1, goes unchecked for lack of DNA. Germline V gives CDR1 LGHDT, CDR2 YNNKEL (reference sequence). The CDR3 sequence is 12 residues long. The CDR3: CASRPRAPGAFF.

V gene TRBV7-8 combines with J gene TRBJ2-7; TCRdb designates TRBD1, a call that cannot be tested without DNA. From germline, CDR1 is SGHVS and CDR2 FQNEAQ. The CDR3 length is 15 residues. CDR3 amino acids: CASSLELTGLYEQYF.

The rearrangement uses TRBV14 and TRBJ1-1; TCRdb returns TRBD1, unconfirmable since there is no DNA. This CDR3 region has 15 residues. The V gene's germline CDR1 is SGHDN and CDR2 FVKESK. Here the CDR3 reads CASSQDEGEIAEAFF.

The chain is built from TRBV11-2 and TRBJ2-1; with no DNA, the TCRdb D assignment of TRBD1 cannot be verified. The CDR3 loop spans 12 amino acids. Germline assignment: CDR1 SGHAT and CDR2 FQNNGV. CDR3 amino acids: CASSPWVNEQFF.

CDR3: CASSFGETEQYF. The genes are TRBV27 and TRBJ2-7; checking the TCRdb D call of TRBD2 is not possible without DNA. CDR3 size: 12 residues. Germline CDR1 is MNHEY and CDR2 is SMNVEV (reference sequence).

This chain connects TRBV10-3 to TRBJ2-1; the TCRdb call, TRBD2, lacks DNA for checking. The germline CDR1 and CDR2 sequences are ENHRY and SYGVKD. The CDR3 spans 18 residues. Here the CDR3 reads CAISESVTSGVSYNEQFF.

V usage is TRBV28 and J usage is TRBJ2-7; TCRdb gives TRBD1 as the D gene, but with no DNA this cannot be confirmed. The CDR3 contains 13 residues. Germline V gene sequence: CDR1 MDHEN, CDR2 SYDVKM. This chain's CDR3 is CASGRWGNYEQYF.

This chain joins TRBV9 and TRBJ2-5; lacking DNA, the TRBD2 call made by TCRdb goes unchecked. CDR1 and CDR2 from the germline V gene are SGDLS and YYNGEE. CDR3 length: 15 residues. The CDR3 is CASSASGRLQETQYF. The full variable domain, rest sourced from reference TRBV9 and TRBJ2-5, is DSGVTQTPKHLITATGQRVTLRCSPRSGDLSVYWYQQSLDQGLQFLIQYYNGEERAKGNILERFSAQQFPDLHSELNLSSLELGDSALYFCASSASGRLQETQYFGPGTRLLVL.

The chain uses TRBV7-9 and TRBJ2-7; TCRdb reports TRBD1, a call that lacks DNA to check it against. The CDR3 is 17 residues long. CDR1 and CDR2 (germline): SEHNR, FQNEAQ (reference sequence). The CDR3 reads CASSYHPGHLLLYEQYF.

The gene calls are TRBV7-9 and TRBJ2-7; TCRdb reports TRBD1, a call that lacks DNA to check it against. This CDR3 has 15 amino acids. The V gene's germline CDR1 is SEHNR and CDR2 FQNEAQ (reference sequence). CDR3 loop: CASSQIWGAPGEQYF.

V and J are TRBV29-1 and TRBJ2-7; TCRdb's D gene call, TRBD1, goes unchecked for lack of DNA. The V gene's germline CDR1 is SQVTM and CDR2 ANQGSEA. The CDR3 has 12 amino acids. CDR3 residues: CSVDAQGREQYF.

CDR3 loop: CASSSQRGWADTQYF. The chain uses TRBV5-1 and TRBJ2-3; TCRdb's D call, TRBD2, is unchecked because there is no DNA. The CDR3 contains 15 residues. In germline, CDR1 is SGHRS, CDR2 YFSETQ.

This chain links TRBV6-4 with TRBJ1-1. The CDR3 runs to 13 residues. The germline CDR1 and CDR2 sequences are MRHNA and SNTAGT. The CDR3 sequence: CASSDSRNTEAFF.

CDR3 residues: CSVEMDNSYEQYF. This chain links TRBV29-1 with TRBJ2-7; TCRdb proposes TRBD1, but this gene call is untestable without DNA. The CDR3 covers 13 residues. Germline lookup yields CDR1 SQVTM and CDR2 ANQGSEA.

The chain links TRBV27 to TRBJ2-1; TCRdb proposes TRBD1, but this gene call is untestable without DNA. From germline, CDR1 is MNHEY and CDR2 SMNVEV (reference sequence). This CDR3 has 14 residues. CDR3 region: CASRRQGAQNEQFF.